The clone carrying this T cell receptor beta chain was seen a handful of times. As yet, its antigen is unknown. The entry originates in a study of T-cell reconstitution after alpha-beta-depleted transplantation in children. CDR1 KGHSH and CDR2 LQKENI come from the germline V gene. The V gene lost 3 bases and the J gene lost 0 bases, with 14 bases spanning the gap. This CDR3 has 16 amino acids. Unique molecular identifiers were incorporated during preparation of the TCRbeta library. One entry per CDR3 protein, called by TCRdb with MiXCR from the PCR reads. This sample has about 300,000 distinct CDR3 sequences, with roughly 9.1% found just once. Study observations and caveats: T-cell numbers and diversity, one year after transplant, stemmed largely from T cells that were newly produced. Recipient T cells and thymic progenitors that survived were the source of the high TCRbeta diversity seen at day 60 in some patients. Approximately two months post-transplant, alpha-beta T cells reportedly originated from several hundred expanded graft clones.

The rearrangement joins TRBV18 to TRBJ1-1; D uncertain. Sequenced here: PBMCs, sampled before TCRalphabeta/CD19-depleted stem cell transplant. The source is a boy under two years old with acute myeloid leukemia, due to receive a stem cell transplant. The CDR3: CASSPLGGPMNTEAFF. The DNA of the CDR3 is TGTGCCAGCTCACCCCTGGGAGGTCCCATGAACACTGAAGCTTTCTTT.